The 18 T cell receptor beta chains reported below all come from one sample, sequenced in a study of T-cell reconstitution after alpha-beta-depleted transplantation in children. The TCRbeta library was prepared with unique molecular identifiers. Via MiXCR, TCRdb re-called the PCR reads, giving one row per CDR3 protein. Of some 830,000 distinct CDR3 sequences listed, roughly 15% are singletons. The source was PBMCs, mostly from graft donor cells, collected 360 days after TCRalphabeta/CD19-depleted stem cell transplant. Receptors were obtained from a male patient aged 10 to 17 who had a stem cell transplant for acute lymphoblastic leukemia, so the T cells may come from the graft donor.

The rearrangement joins TRBV6-5 to TRBJ1-2; 8 bases are shared with TRBD1. J was trimmed by 11 bases and V by 0 bases; bases with no gene match: 8. The CDR3 has 14 residues. Germline V lookup: CDR1 MNHEY, CDR2 SVGAGI. The CDR3 DNA reads as TGTGCCAGCAGTTACTCCCCTCGGACAGGGTATTACACCTTC. Amino acids: CASSYSPRTGYYTF.

This rearrangement joins TRBV5-1 to TRBJ1-1, with D unresolved. The germline V and J ends were trimmed by 1 base and 0 bases, with 7 bases remaining between them. This CDR3 contains 14 residues. Germline V gene data show CDR1 as SGHRS and CDR2 as YFSETQ. CDR3 residues: CASSLLPMNTEAFF. The CDR3 DNA reads TGCGCCAGCAGCTTGTTGCCGATGAACACTGAAGCTTTCTTT. The full variable domain, rest sourced from reference TRBV5-1 and TRBJ1-1, is KAGVTQTPRYLIKTRGQQVTLSCSPISGHRSVSWYQQTPGQGLQFLFEYFSETQRNKGNFPGRFSGRQFSNSRSEMNVSTLELGDSALYLCASSLLPMNTEAFFGQGTRLTVV.

The V gene is TRBV6-1, the J gene TRBJ2-7, with 7 bases fitting TRBD2. The CDR3 consists of 13 residues. Germline V gene lookup returns CDR1 MNHNS and CDR2 SASEGT. The CDR3 coding sequence is TGTGCTACCGGGGAGGGTGTGTCCTACGAGCAGTACTTC. Its translation is CATGEGVSYEQYF.

This clonotype has a handful of counts. The rearrangement joins TRBV6-2 or TRBV6-3 to TRBJ1-5; 7 bases agree with TRBD1. Germline trimming cut 0 bases from V and 7 bases from J; bases unmatched to any gene: 9. The germline CDR1 and CDR2 sequences are MNHEY and SVGEGT. The CDR3 spans 16 residues. Here the CDR3 reads CASSYSSTGVGQPQHF. The CDR3 DNA is TGTGCCAGCAGTTACTCGTCAACAGGGGTAGGACAGCCCCAGCATTTT.

The chain has TRBV9 and TRBJ2-1; maybe TRBD2 (5 bases). The V end was cut by 1 base, the J end by 9 bases, with 17 bases between. The CDR3 loop spans 15 amino acids. Germline V gene sequence: CDR1 SGDLS, CDR2 YYNGEE. The CDR3 here is CASSVSLVSDAEQFF. The CDR3 DNA sequence: TGTGCCAGCAGCGTATCACTAGTAAGTGATGCTGAGCAGTTCTTC.

This clonotype was recorded a few times. V is TRBV12-3 or TRBV12-4 and J is TRBJ1-1; D unresolved. Trimming took off 6 bases at V and 0 bases at J, with 11 bases between the two ends. The length of the CDR3 is 14 residues. Here the CDR3 reads CASRPQRMNTEAFF. CDR3 bases: TGTGCCAGCAGGCCACAGAGGATGAACACTGAAGCTTTCTTT.

This clonotype was seen a few times. J is TRBJ2-5 and V is TRBV18; a weak D match, TRBD1 (6 bases). Germline CDR1 KGHSH, CDR2 LQKENI. The CDR3 is 13 residues long. Trimming pared 7 bases from V and 1 base from J, leaving 10 bases between. This chain's CDR3 is CASYGTPQETQYF. The CDR3 DNA reads as TGTGCCAGCTATGGGACACCCCAAGAGACCCAGTACTTC.

In this sample, this clonotype turned up a few times. The rearrangement uses TRBV5-1 and TRBJ2-7, with TRBD2 matching over 10 bases. The CDR3 loop spans 17 amino acids. V dropped 3 bases and J dropped 2; count of bases not matched to a gene: 11. The germline gives CDR1 SGHRS, CDR2 YFSETQ. CDR3 sequence: CASSSPFRTSGAYEQYF. The DNA of the CDR3 is TGCGCCAGCAGCTCCCCATTTAGGACTAGCGGTGCCTACGAGCAGTACTTC.

The CDR3, as DNA: TGCGCCAGCAGCCAAGGTTCTGCGGGAGGGGTATCCTACGAGCAGTACTTC. The encoded protein is CASSQGSAGGVSYEQYF. V is TRBV4-1 and J is TRBJ2-7, with 9 bases fitting TRBD2. V gave up 1 base and J gave up 1 base; unmatched junction bases: 8. Germline V gene data show CDR1 as MGHRA and CDR2 as YSYEKL. There are 17 residues in the CDR3.

DNA of the CDR3: TGTGCCAGCAGTTCCCTGGGGGGGCGCTTGGATACGCAGTATTTT. It translates to CASSSLGGRLDTQYF. V gene TRBV5-4 combines with J gene TRBJ2-3; D possibly corresponds to TRBD2 (7 bases). V gave up 5 bases and J gave up 6 bases, with 19 bases separating them. CDR3 length: 15 amino acids. Germline V gene lookup returns CDR1 SGHNT and CDR2 YYREEE (reference sequence).

The chain employs TRBV29-1 and TRBJ2-7, with 7 bases that match TRBD2. The CDR3 extends over 13 amino acids. J gave up 2 bases and V 4 bases, and 5 bases lay outside the gene matches. The germline V gene encodes CDR1 SQVTM and CDR2 ANQGSEA. CDR3 loop: CSVGRGKTYEQYF. The CDR3 nucleotides read TGCAGCGTTGGGCGGGGGAAGACCTACGAGCAGTACTTC.

In this sample, this clonotype turned up many times. The chain combines TRBV20-1 with TRBJ2-7; D unresolved. The V gene's germline CDR1 is DFQATT and CDR2 SNEGSKA (reference sequence). The length of the CDR3 is 13 residues. V lost 5 bases and J 6 bases, leaving 17 bases between the germline ends. The CDR3 reads CSARSFLAVEQYF. The DNA of the CDR3 is TGCAGTGCTCGGAGCTTTTTAGCAGTCGAGCAGTACTTC.

The chain recombines TRBV4-1 with TRBJ2-5; no definite D call. Per germline, CDR1 MGHRA and CDR2 YSYEKL. The CDR3 runs 14 residues. Trimming stripped 1 base from V and 0 bases from J, with 6 bases between. The CDR3 reads CASSQGWNQETQYF. DNA of the CDR3: TGCGCCAGCAGCCAAGGGTGGAACCAAGAGACCCAGTACTTC.

This clonotype came up a few times. The chain couples TRBV6-1 to TRBJ2-6, with TRBD1 identical over 9 bases. Germline V lookup: CDR1 MNHNS, CDR2 SASEGT. There are 19 residues in the CDR3. Trimming at V came to 5 bases and at J to 0 bases, leaving 11 bases not matched to a gene. CDR3 DNA: TGTGCCAGCAGTATTCGGGACAGGGATTTGCGCTCTGGGGCCAACGTCCTGACTTTC. This encodes CASSIRDRDLRSGANVLTF.

This clonotype was seen only a few times. Here the CDR3 reads CASSESALRYYEQYF. The CDR3 DNA is TGTGCCAGCAGTGAATCGGCCCTACGATACTACGAGCAGTACTTC. V gene TRBV25-1 combines with J gene TRBJ2-7; D is ambiguous. The CDR3 runs to 15 residues. Germline loops: CDR1 MGHDK, CDR2 SYGVNS. Trimming took 1 base from V and 3 from J, leaving 13 bases between them.

Only a few counts were recorded for this clonotype. The CDR3 nucleotides are TGCGCCAGCAGCTTATGGGGACTAGCGTGGAGCTCCTACGAGCAGTACTTC. Translation gives CASSLWGLAWSSYEQYF. The rearrangement joins TRBV5-1 to TRBJ2-7; 10 bases are shared with TRBD2. Losses at the gene ends were 2 bases for V and 0 bases for J; bases not matched to a gene: 8. Germline V gene sequence: CDR1 SGHRS, CDR2 YFSETQ. The CDR3 consists of 17 residues.

This clonotype was counted only a few times. This rearrangement joins TRBV19 to TRBJ2-1; 11 bases map to TRBD2. CDR1 and CDR2 from the germline V gene are LNHDA and SQIVND (reference sequence). CDR3 length: 14 residues. The J segment lost 7 bases and the V segment lost 5 bases, leaving 4 bases of the junction unmatched. DNA of the CDR3: TGTGCCAGTAGTCCGGGACTAGCGGTGAATGAGCAGTTCTTC. Translating it yields CASSPGLAVNEQFF.

The chain carries TRBV10-3 and TRBJ1-5, with D possibly matching TRBD1 (6 bases). This CDR3 comprises 15 residues. Germline CDR1 is ENHRY and CDR2 is SYGVKD. Between the trimmed V and J ends, which lost 0 bases and 7 bases, there was a span of 13 bases. CDR3 sequence: CAISESPGAGQPQHF. The CDR3 coding sequence is TGTGCCATCAGTGAGTCGCCAGGGGCTGGACAGCCCCAGCATTTT.